One sample yielded the 22 T cell receptor beta chains listed below, sequenced in a study of cytomegalovirus exposure and HLA in healthy donors. Amplification used 60 Vbeta primers and 13 Jbeta primers. TCRdb keeps only in-frame clones here, not all; method: immunoSEQ multiplex PCR. This table has some 140,000 clones, about two thirds appearing once. The source material was PBMCs. Every receptor here comes from a man aged 45-60 years in good health and CMV-seropositive.

The genes are TRBV6-5 and TRBJ1-1, with D unclear. The V and J ends lost 2 bases and 4 bases respectively, with 14 bases between them. Germline loops: CDR1 MNHEY, CDR2 SVGAGI. This CDR3 region has 15 residues. The CDR3 sequence: CASSYEGPRSTEAFF. The DNA for the CDR3 is TGTGCCAGCAGTTACGAAGGCCCGAGGAGCACTGAAGCTTTCTTT.

In DNA, the CDR3 is TGTGCCAGCAGAAATACAGGGATAAGCGAGCAGTACTTC. As protein: CASRNTGISEQYF. J is TRBJ2-7 and V is TRBV6-5; a weak D match, TRBD1 (6 bases). Trimming removed 6 bases at V and 6 bases at J, with 15 bases between. Per germline, CDR1 MNHEY and CDR2 SVGAGI. The CDR3 has 13 residues.

Worth noting for this clone: Other DNA sequences from this sample encode an identical CDR3 as well. This chain connects TRBV5-4 to TRBJ2-5, with D maybe TRBD2 (6 bases). Trimming left V 3 bases short and J 1 base short, with 16 bases between. The CDR3 runs to 16 residues. Germline V gene lookup returns CDR1 SGHNT and CDR2 YYREEE (reference sequence). In DNA form, the CDR3 reads TGTGCCAGCAGCTCCAGAGCGGCGGGAACCCAAGAGACCCAGTACTTC. Protein product: CASSSRAAGTQETQYF.

This sequence joins TRBV18 and TRBJ1-1; the match to TRBD1 covers 8 bases. The CDR3 contains 15 residues. CDR1 is KGHSH and CDR2 is LQKENI in the germline V gene. J lost 4 bases, V lost 5 bases, and 9 bases had no gene match. CDR3 residues: CASSADRVAGTEAFF. CDR3 coding DNA: TGTGCCAGCTCAGCGGACAGGGTGGCCGGCACTGAAGCTTTCTTT.

V usage is TRBV5-6 and J usage is TRBJ2-3; 13 positions agree with TRBD2. V trimming: 4 bases; J trimming: 6 bases; junction bases outside the gene matches: 8. Germline CDR1 reads SGHDT; CDR2 reads YYEEEE. The CDR3 is 16 residues long. In DNA, the CDR3 is TGTGCCAGCAGCCTGCGGACTAGCGGGAGTCTCGATACGCAGTATTTT. Translated, it gives CASSLRTSGSLDTQYF.

J is TRBJ2-7 and V is TRBV28; D gene uncertain. Trimming removed 5 bases at V and 0 bases at J, with 11 bases between. CDR1 MDHEN and CDR2 SYDVKM come from the germline V gene. The CDR3 totals 14 residues. For the CDR3, the DNA is TGTGCCAGCAGTCACAGTTATATCTCCTACGAGCAGTACTTC. This gives the protein CASSHSYISYEQYF.

Here the CDR3 reads CASGSRAAPLHF. The DNA of the CDR3 is TGTGCCAGCGGATCGAGGGCCGCACCCCTCCACTTT. The chain links TRBV7-2 to TRBJ1-6, with D unresolved. Germline values: CDR1 SGHTA, CDR2 FQGNSA. Trimming stripped 8 bases from V and 11 bases from J, with 13 bases between. There are 12 residues in the CDR3. Variable domain in full (rest from reference TRBV7-2 and TRBJ1-6): GAGVSQSPSNKVTEKGKDVELRCDPISGHTALYWYRQSLGQGLEFLIYFQGNSAPDKSGLPSDRFSAERTGGSVSTLTIQRTQQEDSAVYLCASGSRAAPLHFGNGTRLTVT.

As regards this clone: A junction end diverges from the germline sequence, so it may reflect a read error. The CDR3 protein is CASSFSRQRIF. CDR3 bases: TGTGCCAGCAGCTTCTCTAGACAGCGAATCTTT. This rearrangement joins TRBV5-6 to TRBJ1-1, with a weak D call TRBD1 (5 bases). Germline V gene sequence: CDR1 SGHDT, CDR2 YYEEEE. The CDR3 spans 11 residues.

The V call is TRBV7-9, the J call TRBJ2-3; 7 positions match TRBD1. With 5 bases clipped from V and 2 bases from J, the junction kept 7 bases outside the gene matches. The CDR3 has 15 amino acids. Germline V gene sequence: CDR1 SEHNR, CDR2 FQNEAQ (reference sequence). CDR3 coding DNA: TGTGCCAGCAGCCTTAGGGACAGTCCCACAGATACGCAGTATTTT. It is translated as CASSLRDSPTDTQYF.

V usage is TRBV19 and J usage is TRBJ2-7; 9 nucleotides match TRBD1. The CDR3 is made up of 15 amino acids. Germline lookup yields CDR1 LNHDA and CDR2 SQIVND (reference sequence). Germline trimming cut 5 bases from V and 4 bases from J; bases unmatched to any gene: 9. The CDR3 nucleotides read TGTGCCAGTAGTTCTACAGGGACAGGGATTTACGAGCAGTACTTC. It translates to CASSSTGTGIYEQYF.

This rearrangement joins TRBV28 to TRBJ2-7; the D gene is possibly TRBD2 (6 bases). Per the germline V gene, CDR1 is MDHEN and CDR2 is SYDVKM. V lost 11 bases to trimming and J lost 5 bases, with 13 bases between them. The CDR3 is 11 amino acids. Written as DNA, the CDR3 is TGTGCCTCGGGACTTTTCGACGAGCAGTACTTC. Its protein product is CASGLFDEQYF.

About this clone: The germline gene is not matched at one end of the junction; a read error may be the cause. The rearrangement links TRBV28 to TRBJ1-4; D is ambiguous. Germline values: CDR1 MDHEN, CDR2 SYDVKM. There are 12 residues in the CDR3. CDR3 sequence: CASSPPGSMRVF. The CDR3, as DNA: TGTGCCAGCAGTCCCCCAGGTTCAATGAGGGTTTTT.

This chain connects TRBV6-5 to TRBJ1-5, with unresolved D. The V gene lost 6 bases and the J gene lost 0 bases, with 12 bases spanning the gap. CDR3 length equals 15 residues. Germline V gives CDR1 MNHEY, CDR2 SVGAGI. The CDR3 loop is CASSLTRYSNQPQHF. The CDR3 nucleotides are TGTGCCAGCAGCCTCACGCGGTATAGCAATCAGCCCCAGCATTTT.

The chain carries TRBV9 and TRBJ2-1; a weak D match, TRBD1 (6 bases). The CDR3 is 13 residues long. Trimming shortened V by 6 bases and J by 3 bases, and 10 bases separated the two germline ends. Germline CDR1 reads SGDLS; CDR2 reads YYNGEE. In nucleotides, the CDR3 is TGTGCCAGCATGGGGGCCGACTACAATGAGCAGTTCTTC. Protein product: CASMGADYNEQFF. The full variable domain, its missing parts supplied by reference TRBV9 and TRBJ2-1, is DSGVTQTPKHLITATGQRVTLRCSPRSGDLSVYWYQQSLDQGLQFLIQYYNGEERAKGNILERFSAQQFPDLHSELNLSSLELGDSALYFCASMGADYNEQFFGPGTRLTVL.

This clone qualifies as medium-sized. The chain recombines TRBV29-1 with TRBJ1-4; D not certain. Trimming removed 7 bases from V and 3 bases from J, with 6 bases in between. The germline gives CDR1 SQVTM, CDR2 ANQGSEA. CDR3 length: 11 residues. CDR3: CSGRANEKLFF. The CDR3 DNA sequence: TGCAGCGGACGGGCTAATGAAAAACTGTTTTTT.

The chain combines TRBV4-1 with TRBJ1-5; D gene unclear. The germline gives CDR1 MGHRA, CDR2 YSYEKL. This CDR3 comprises 16 residues. V lost 0 bases and J lost 4, with 13 bases in between. CDR3 protein: CASSQDSPGINQPQHF. CDR3 DNA sequence: TGCGCCAGCAGCCAAGATAGCCCCGGAATAAATCAGCCCCAGCATTTT.

This chain connects TRBV6-6 to TRBJ1-1; D unresolved. Germline V gene lookup returns CDR1 MNHNY and CDR2 SVGAGI (reference sequence). Trimming cost V 7 bases and J 1 base, with 10 bases left between them. The CDR3 consists of 13 residues. The CDR3 DNA reads as TGTGCCAGCATAGCACATCAGAACACTGAAGCTTTCTTT. Translated: CASIAHQNTEAFF.

V gene TRBV2 combines with J gene TRBJ1-1, with D perhaps TRBD1 (5 bases). The CDR3 sequence is 14 residues long. The germline V gene encodes CDR1 SNHLY and CDR2 FYNNEI. Trimming left V 5 bases short and J 1 base short, with 11 bases between. In DNA, the CDR3 is TGTGCCAGCAGTCAATATACAGGGAACACTGAAGCTTTCTTT. This gives the protein CASSQYTGNTEAFF.

This rearrangement joins TRBV5-1 to TRBJ2-3; D is possibly TRBD1 (5 bases). Trimming stripped 0 bases from V and 10 bases from J, with 18 bases between. The CDR3 sequence is 15 residues long. Germline assignment: CDR1 SGHRS and CDR2 YFSETQ. CDR3 loop: CASSLEGRSVLAQYF. The CDR3 nucleotides read TGCGCCAGCAGCTTGGAGGGGCGGTCAGTATTAGCGCAGTATTTT.

This clone was recorded only once. At one boundary the junction diverges from the germline segment, which might be a read error. This chain joins TRBV5-5 and TRBJ2-6; TRBD1 aligns across 8 bases. Germline V gives CDR1 SGHKS, CDR2 YYEKEE (reference sequence). The CDR3 spans 13 residues. The DNA of the CDR3 is TGTGCCAGCAGCATACAGGGGGTCAACGTCCTGACTTTC. Translated, it gives CASSIQGVNVLTF.

This chain uses TRBV4-1 with TRBJ2-7; D could derive from TRBD1 or TRBD2 (5 bases each). The CDR3 loop spans 14 amino acids. V was shortened by 6 bases and J by 5 bases, with 17 bases between the two germline ends. Germline V gene sequence: CDR1 MGHRA, CDR2 YSYEKL. DNA for the CDR3: TGCGCCAGCAGTCAACAGGACTCCTTCCACGAGCAGTACTTC. Its translation: CASSQQDSFHEQYF.

This clone was seen a few times. The chain links TRBV7-8 to TRBJ1-1; no clear D. Germline lookup yields CDR1 SGHVS and CDR2 FQNEAQ. This CDR3 has 15 amino acids. V shed 5 bases and J shed 3 bases, with 16 bases lying between them. The CDR3: CASSHPGGSHTEAFF. The CDR3 DNA sequence: TGTGCCAGCAGCCACCCGGGCGGGAGCCACACTGAAGCTTTCTTT.